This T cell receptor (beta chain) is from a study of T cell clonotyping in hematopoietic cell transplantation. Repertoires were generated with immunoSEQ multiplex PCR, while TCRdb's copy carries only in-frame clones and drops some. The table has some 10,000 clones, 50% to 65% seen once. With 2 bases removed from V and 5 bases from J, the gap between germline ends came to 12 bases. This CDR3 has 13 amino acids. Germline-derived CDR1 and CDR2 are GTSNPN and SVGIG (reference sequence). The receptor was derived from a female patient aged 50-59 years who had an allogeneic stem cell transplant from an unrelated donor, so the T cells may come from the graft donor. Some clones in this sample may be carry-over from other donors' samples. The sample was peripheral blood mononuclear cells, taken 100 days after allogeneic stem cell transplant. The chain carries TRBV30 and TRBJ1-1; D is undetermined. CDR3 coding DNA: TGTGCCTGGAGTCCCGACACGCTAACTGAAGCTTTCTTT. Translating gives CAWSPDTLTEAFF.